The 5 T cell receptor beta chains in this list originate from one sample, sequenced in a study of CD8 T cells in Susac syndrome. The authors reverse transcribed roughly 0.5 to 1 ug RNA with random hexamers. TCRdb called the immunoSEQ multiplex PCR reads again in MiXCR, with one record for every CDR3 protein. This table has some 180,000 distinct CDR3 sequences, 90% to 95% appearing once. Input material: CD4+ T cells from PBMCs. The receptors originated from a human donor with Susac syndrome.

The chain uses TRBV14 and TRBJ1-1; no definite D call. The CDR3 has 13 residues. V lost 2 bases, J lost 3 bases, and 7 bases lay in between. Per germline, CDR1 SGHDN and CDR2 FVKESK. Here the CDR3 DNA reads TGTGCCAGCAGCCAACACGCATACACTGAAGCTTTCTTT. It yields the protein CASSQHAYTEAFF.

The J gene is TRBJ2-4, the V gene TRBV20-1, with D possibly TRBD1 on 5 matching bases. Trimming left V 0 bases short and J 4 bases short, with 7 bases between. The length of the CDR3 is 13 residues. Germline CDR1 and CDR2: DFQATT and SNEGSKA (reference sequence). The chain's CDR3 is CSARDTGKNIQYF. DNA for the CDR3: TGCAGTGCTAGAGACACAGGAAAAAACATTCAGTACTTC.

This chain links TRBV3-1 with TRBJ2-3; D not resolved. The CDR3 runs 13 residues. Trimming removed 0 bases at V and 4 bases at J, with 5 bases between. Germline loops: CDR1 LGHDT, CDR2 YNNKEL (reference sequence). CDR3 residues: CASSQDPADTQYF. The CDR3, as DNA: TGTGCCAGCAGCCAAGACCCGGCAGATACGCAGTATTTT.

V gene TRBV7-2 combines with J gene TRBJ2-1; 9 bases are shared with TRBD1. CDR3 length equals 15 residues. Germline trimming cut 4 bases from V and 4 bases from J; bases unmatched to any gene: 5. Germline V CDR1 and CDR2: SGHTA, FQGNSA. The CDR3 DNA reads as TGTGCCAGCAGCTGGGGACAGGGACCTTACAATGAGCAGTTCTTC. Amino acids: CASSWGQGPYNEQFF.

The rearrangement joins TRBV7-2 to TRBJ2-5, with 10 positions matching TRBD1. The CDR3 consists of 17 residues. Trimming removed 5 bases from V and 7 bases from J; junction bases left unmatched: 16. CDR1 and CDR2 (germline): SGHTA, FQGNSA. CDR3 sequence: CASSVGTGVISGVTQYF. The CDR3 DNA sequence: TGTGCCAGCAGCGTCGGGACAGGGGTTATTTCGGGTGTGACCCAGTACTTC.